This entry lists 9 T cell receptor beta chains sequenced from one sample in a study of OX40 agonist ivuxolimab in advanced cancers. This table comes from immunoSEQ multiplex PCR, and its TCRdb copy is limited to in-frame clones, with some not included. The profile shows fewer than 25,000 clones, roughly 80% of them singletons. The sample was CD4+ or CD8+ T cells sorted from blood, taken in a trial of the OX40 agonist ivuxolimab. The receptors were gathered from an adult with an advanced solid tumor such as melanoma, head and neck, liver or kidney cancer.

The chain is built from TRBV4-3 and TRBJ1-2; no definite D call. The CDR3 loop spans 16 amino acids. V was cut by 1 base and J by 5 bases, with 17 bases left in between. Germline V gene sequence: CDR1 LGHNA, CDR2 YSLEER. CDR3 in DNA: TGCGCCAGCAGCCAAGGGTCCGAGATACAAATTTATGGCTACACCTTC. This encodes CASSQGSEIQIYGYTF.

The chain carries TRBV6-6 and TRBJ1-2, with 7 positions matching TRBD1. Germline V gives CDR1 MNHNY, CDR2 SVGAGI (reference sequence). Trimming at V came to 7 bases and at J to 2 bases, leaving 10 bases not matched to a gene. CDR3 length: 15 amino acids. The CDR3 loop is CASNFREGANYGYTF. The CDR3 DNA is TGTGCCAGCAACTTCCGGGAGGGGGCGAACTATGGCTACACCTTC.

In DNA, the CDR3 is TGTGCCAGTAGGCCCCGCGGGGAGGGGTACTACGAGCAGTACTTC. Residues: CASRPRGEGYYEQYF. The chain has TRBV19 and TRBJ2-7; TRBD2 agrees at 7 bases. The CDR3 is made up of 15 amino acids. The V segment lost 6 bases and the J segment 3 bases; nucleotides outside the gene matches: 11. In germline, CDR1 is LNHDA, CDR2 SQIVND (reference sequence).

This clone was detected only a few times. This sample includes further DNA sequences coding for the same CDR3. The chain combines TRBV19 with TRBJ1-1, with D hard to call. The length of the CDR3 is 13 residues. Germline V gene lookup returns CDR1 LNHDA and CDR2 SQIVND (reference sequence). Trimming took 3 bases from V and 0 from J, leaving 5 bases between them. For the CDR3, the DNA is TGTGCCAGTAGTATTTCGGTGAACACTGAAGCTTTCTTT. This gives the protein CASSISVNTEAFF.

The chain combines TRBV28 with TRBJ1-4; 10 bases line up with TRBD1. With 5 bases clipped from V and 8 bases from J, the junction kept 11 bases outside the gene matches. The CDR3 spans 16 residues. CDR1 is MDHEN and CDR2 is SYDVKM in the germline V gene. In nucleotides, the CDR3 is TGTGCCAGCAGTCCCTCCCGACAGGGGGCATGGGAAAAACTGTTTTTT. Protein product: CASSPSRQGAWEKLFF.

This chain joins TRBV4-1 and TRBJ2-3; D call uncertain. CDR1 and CDR2 from the germline V gene are MGHRA and YSYEKL. The CDR3 runs 16 residues. V shed 3 bases and J shed 0 bases, with 13 bases lying between them. CDR3 sequence: CASSQSDFISTDTQYF. In nucleotides, the CDR3 is TGCGCCAGCAGCCAGTCGGATTTTATTAGCACAGATACGCAGTATTTT.

By frequency in the sample, this clone is medium-sized. The V gene is TRBV28, the J gene TRBJ2-1; possible D gene TRBD1, 6 bases. From germline, CDR1 is MDHEN and CDR2 SYDVKM. The CDR3 is 11 residues long. With 5 bases removed from V and 12 bases from J, the gap between germline ends came to 11 bases. In nucleotides, the CDR3 is TGTGCCAGCAGTCCTCAGGGGACGCAGTTCTTC. Translating gives CASSPQGTQFF.

The rearrangement links TRBV19 to TRBJ1-6, with a possible D match to TRBD1 (6 bases). V gave up 6 bases and J gave up 4 bases, with 13 bases separating them. This CDR3 comprises 15 residues. In germline, CDR1 is LNHDA, CDR2 SQIVND (reference sequence). CDR3 loop: CASRPDRRYNSPLHF. The CDR3 DNA follows: TGTGCCAGTAGACCGGACAGACGGTATAATTCACCCCTCCACTTT.

The chain links TRBV19 to TRBJ2-1; D is undetermined. Germline CDR1 reads LNHDA; CDR2 reads SQIVND (reference sequence). V was trimmed by 6 bases and J by 9 bases, leaving 9 bases between them. This CDR3 has 11 amino acids. The DNA of the CDR3 is TGTGCCAGTAGACAAGGTAGTGAGCAGTTCTTC. Translated, it gives CASRQGSEQFF.